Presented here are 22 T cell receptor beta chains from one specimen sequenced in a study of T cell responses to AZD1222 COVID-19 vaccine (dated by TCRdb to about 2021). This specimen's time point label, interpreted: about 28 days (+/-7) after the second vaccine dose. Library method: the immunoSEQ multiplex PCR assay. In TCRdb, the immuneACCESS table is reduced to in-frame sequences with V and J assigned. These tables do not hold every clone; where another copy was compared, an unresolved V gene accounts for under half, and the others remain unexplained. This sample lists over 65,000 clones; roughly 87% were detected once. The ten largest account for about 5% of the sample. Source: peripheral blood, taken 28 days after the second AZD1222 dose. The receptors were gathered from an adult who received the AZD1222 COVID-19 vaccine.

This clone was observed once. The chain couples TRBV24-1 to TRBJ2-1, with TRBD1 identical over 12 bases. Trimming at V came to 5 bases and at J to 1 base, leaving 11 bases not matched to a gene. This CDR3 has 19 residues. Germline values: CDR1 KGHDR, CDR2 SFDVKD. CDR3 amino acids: CATSAKRDRGLSSYNEQFF. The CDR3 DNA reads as TGTGCCACCAGTGCAAAGCGGGACAGGGGGCTATCATCCTACAATGAGCAGTTCTTC.

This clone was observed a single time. CDR3 bases: TGTGCCATCAGTGAGTATAGCGGGGGTAGTCGCACAGATACGCAGTATTTT. Its protein product is CAISEYSGGSRTDTQYF. The chain uses TRBV10-3 and TRBJ2-3; 9 bases align to TRBD2. Per the germline V gene, CDR1 is ENHRY and CDR2 is SYGVKD. This CDR3 has 17 amino acids. The junction had 6 bases not matched to a gene; V was cut back by 1 base and J by 1 base.

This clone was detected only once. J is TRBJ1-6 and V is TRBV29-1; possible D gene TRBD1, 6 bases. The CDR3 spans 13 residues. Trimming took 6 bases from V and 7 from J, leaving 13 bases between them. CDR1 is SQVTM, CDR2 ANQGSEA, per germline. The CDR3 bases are TGCAGCGTAGCTACAGGGACCAATTCACCCCTCCACTTT. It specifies CSVATGTNSPLHF. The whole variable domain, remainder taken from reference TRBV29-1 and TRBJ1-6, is SAVISQKPSRDICQRGTSLTIQCQVDSQVTMMFWYRQQPGQSLTLIATANQGSEATYESGFVIDKFPISRPNLTFSTLTVSNMSPEDSSIYLCSVATGTNSPLHFGNGTRLTVT.

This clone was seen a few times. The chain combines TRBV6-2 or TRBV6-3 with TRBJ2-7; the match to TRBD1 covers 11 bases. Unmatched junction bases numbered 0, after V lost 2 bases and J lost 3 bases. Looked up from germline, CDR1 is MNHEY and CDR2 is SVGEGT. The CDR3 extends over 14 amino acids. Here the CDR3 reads CASSYGTGGYEQYF. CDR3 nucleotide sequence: TGTGCCAGCAGTTACGGGACAGGGGGCTACGAGCAGTACTTC.

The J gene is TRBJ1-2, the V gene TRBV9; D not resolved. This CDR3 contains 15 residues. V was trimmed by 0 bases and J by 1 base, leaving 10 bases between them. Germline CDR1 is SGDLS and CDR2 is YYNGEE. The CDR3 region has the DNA TGTGCCAGCAGCGTAGGCGGGGATAATAACTATGGCTACACCTTC. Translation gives CASSVGGDNNYGYTF.

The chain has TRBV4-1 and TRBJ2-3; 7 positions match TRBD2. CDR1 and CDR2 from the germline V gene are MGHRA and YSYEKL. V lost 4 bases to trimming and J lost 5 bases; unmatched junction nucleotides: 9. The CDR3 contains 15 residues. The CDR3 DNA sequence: TGCGCCAGCAGCCCAGCGGGGTACGAGGGAGATACGCAGTATTTT. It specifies CASSPAGYEGDTQYF.

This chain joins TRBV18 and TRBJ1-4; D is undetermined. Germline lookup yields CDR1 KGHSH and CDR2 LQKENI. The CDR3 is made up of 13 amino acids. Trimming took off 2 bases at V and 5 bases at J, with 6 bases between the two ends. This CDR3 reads CASSPGPNEKLFF. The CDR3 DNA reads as TGTGCCAGCTCACCAGGACCGAATGAAAAACTGTTTTTT.

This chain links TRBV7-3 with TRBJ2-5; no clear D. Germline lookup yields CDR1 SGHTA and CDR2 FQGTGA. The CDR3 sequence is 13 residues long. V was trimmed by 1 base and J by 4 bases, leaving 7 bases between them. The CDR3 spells CASSLNLGETQYF. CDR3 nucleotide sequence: TGTGCCAGCAGCTTAAACCTAGGAGAGACCCAGTACTTC. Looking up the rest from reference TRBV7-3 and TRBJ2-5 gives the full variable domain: GAGVSQTPSNKVTEKGKYVELRCDPISGHTALYWYRQSLGQGPEFLIYFQGTGAADDSGLPNDRFFAVRPEGSVSTLKIQRTERGDSAVYLCASSLNLGETQYFGPGTRLLVL.

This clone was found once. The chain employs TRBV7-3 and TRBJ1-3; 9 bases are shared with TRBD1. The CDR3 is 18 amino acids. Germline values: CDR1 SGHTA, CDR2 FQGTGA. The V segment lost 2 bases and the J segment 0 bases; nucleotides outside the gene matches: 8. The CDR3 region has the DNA TGTGCCAGCAGCTTATGGCGCGACAGGGGGAACTCTGGAAACACCATATATTTT. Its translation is CASSLWRDRGNSGNTIYF. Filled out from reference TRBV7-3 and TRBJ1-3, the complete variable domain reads GAGVSQTPSNKVTEKGKYVELRCDPISGHTALYWYRQSLGQGPEFLIYFQGTGAADDSGLPNDRFFAVRPEGSVSTLKIQRTERGDSAVYLCASSLWRDRGNSGNTIYFGEGSWLTVV.

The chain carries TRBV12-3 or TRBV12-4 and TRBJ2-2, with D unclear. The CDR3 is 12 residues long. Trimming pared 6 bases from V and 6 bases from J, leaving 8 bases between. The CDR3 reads CASSTAPGELFF. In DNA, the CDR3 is TGTGCCAGCAGCACGGCGCCCGGGGAGCTGTTTTTT.

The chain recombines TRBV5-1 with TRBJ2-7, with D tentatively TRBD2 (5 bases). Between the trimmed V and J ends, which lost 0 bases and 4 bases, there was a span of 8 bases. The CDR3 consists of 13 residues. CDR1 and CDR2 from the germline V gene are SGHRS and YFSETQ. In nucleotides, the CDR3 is TGCGCCAGCAGCTTGGGGTGGGAGTACGAGCAGTACTTC. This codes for CASSLGWEYEQYF.

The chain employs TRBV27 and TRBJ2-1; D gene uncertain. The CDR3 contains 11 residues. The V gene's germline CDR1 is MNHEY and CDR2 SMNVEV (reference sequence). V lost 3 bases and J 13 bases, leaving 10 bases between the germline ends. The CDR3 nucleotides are TGTGCCAGCAGTTTTGACTCGTCACAGTTCTTC. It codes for CASSFDSSQFF.

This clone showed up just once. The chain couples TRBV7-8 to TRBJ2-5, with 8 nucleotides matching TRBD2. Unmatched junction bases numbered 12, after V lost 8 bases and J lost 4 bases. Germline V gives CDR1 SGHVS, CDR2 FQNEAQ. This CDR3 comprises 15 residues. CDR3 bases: TGTGCCAGCTGCGTTGTGCGGGGGGTGGGAGAGACCCAGTACTTC. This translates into CASCVVRGVGETQYF.

The CDR3 protein is CSARTRDGYTF. Here the CDR3 DNA reads TGCAGTGCTAGGACGCGGGATGGCTACACCTTC. This sequence joins TRBV20-1 and TRBJ1-2; D uncertain. CDR3 length equals 11 residues. Germline lookup yields CDR1 DFQATT and CDR2 SNEGSKA (reference sequence). Trimming cost V 3 bases and J 6 bases, with 8 bases left between them.

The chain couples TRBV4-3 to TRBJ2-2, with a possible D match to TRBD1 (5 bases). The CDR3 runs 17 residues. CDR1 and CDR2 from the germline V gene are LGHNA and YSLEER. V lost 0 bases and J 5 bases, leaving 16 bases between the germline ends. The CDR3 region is CASSQDWQGGVTGELFF. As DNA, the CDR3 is TGCGCCAGCAGCCAAGATTGGCAGGGTGGGGTTACCGGGGAGCTGTTTTTT.

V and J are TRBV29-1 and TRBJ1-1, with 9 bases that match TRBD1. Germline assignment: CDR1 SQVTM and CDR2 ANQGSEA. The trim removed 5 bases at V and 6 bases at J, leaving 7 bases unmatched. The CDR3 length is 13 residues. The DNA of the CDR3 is TGCAGCGTTTCGGGACAGGGTGCTTCTGAAGCTTTCTTT. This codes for CSVSGQGASEAFF.

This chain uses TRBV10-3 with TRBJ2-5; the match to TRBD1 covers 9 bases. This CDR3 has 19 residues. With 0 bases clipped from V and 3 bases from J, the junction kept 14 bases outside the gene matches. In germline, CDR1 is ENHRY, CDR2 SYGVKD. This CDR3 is CAISESMAPGQGIKETQYF. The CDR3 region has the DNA TGTGCCATCAGTGAGTCGATGGCCCCCGGACAGGGGATCAAAGAGACCCAGTACTTC.

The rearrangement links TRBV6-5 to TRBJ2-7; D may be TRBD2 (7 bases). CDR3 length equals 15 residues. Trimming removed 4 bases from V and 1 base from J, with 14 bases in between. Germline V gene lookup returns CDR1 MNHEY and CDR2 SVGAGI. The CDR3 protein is CASSSPGGPSYEQYF. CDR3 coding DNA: TGTGCCAGCAGTTCACCCGGGGGGCCATCCTACGAGCAGTACTTC.

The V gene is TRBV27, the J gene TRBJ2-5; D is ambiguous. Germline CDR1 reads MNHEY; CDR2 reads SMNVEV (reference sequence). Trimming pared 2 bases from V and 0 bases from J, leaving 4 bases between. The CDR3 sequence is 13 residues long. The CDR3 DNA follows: TGTGCCAGCAGTTTAACGTACCAAGAGACCCAGTACTTC. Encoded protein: CASSLTYQETQYF.

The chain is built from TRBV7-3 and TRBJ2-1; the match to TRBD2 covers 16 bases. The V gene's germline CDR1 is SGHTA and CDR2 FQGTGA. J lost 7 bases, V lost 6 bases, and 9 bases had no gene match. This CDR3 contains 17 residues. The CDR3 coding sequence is TGTGCCAGCAGTTCCGGGACTAGCGGGGGGGCCGAGAATGAGCAGTTCTTC. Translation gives CASSSGTSGGAENEQFF.

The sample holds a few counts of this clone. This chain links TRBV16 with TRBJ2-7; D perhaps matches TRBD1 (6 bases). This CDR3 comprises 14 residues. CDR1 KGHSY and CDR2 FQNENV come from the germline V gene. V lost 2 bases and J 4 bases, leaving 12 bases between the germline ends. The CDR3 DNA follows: TGTGCCAGCAGCCAACCAAACAGGGTTTACGAGCAGTACGTC. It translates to CASSQPNRVYEQYV.

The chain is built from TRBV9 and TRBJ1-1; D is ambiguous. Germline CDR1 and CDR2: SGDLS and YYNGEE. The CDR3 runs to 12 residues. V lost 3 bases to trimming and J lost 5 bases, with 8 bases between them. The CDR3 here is CASSANPTEAFF. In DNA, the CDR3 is TGTGCCAGCAGCGCGAACCCGACTGAAGCTTTCTTT.